This entry concerns a single TCR beta chain. Data came from immunoSEQ multiplex PCR; TCRdb stores just in-frame clones and leaves some out. Among over 90,000 clones listed, almost 85% were seen once. This entry is derived from a study of T cell responses to AZD1222 COVID-19 vaccine. V shed 0 bases and J shed 8 bases, with 20 bases lying between them. The CDR3 has 16 amino acids. Germline V gene data show CDR1 as SEHNR and CDR2 as FQNEAQ (reference sequence). Material: peripheral blood, obtained on day 0 of AZD1222 vaccination. This clonotype was sampled from an adult in good health. The chain is built from TRBV7-9 and TRBJ2-7, with D tentatively TRBD2 (6 bases). The CDR3 spells CASSLAGNVIGSKQYF. The CDR3 DNA is TGTGCCAGCAGCTTAGCTGGAAACGTTATCGGGAGTAAGCAGTACTTC.